The present TCR beta chain was sequenced within a study of blood T cell repertoires in COVID-19. Study context: Italy, Spain and the United States were the sources of the convalescent and acute COVID-19 samples.

Per the authors' pipeline: Nucleated cell counts were estimated from reference gene primer amplification. The table came from immunoSEQ multiplex PCR; TCRdb's copy has only in-frame clones and leaves some out. D and trimming were read from the DNA, whereas the V and J calls and clone size are those reported in that table. There are 150,000 to 250,000 clones in the sample; around 80% occur only once, and 6.5% to 8.5% lies in the top ten. The germline gives CDR1 MDHEN, CDR2 SYDVKM. This CDR3 comprises 14 residues. V lost 8 bases to trimming and J lost 4 bases; unmatched junction nucleotides: 9. This clonotype originated in a human donor with acute or convalescent COVID-19. The donor label of this sample is uncertain. The rearrangement joins TRBV28 to TRBJ1-2; TRBD1 matches at 8 bases. The sequencing sample was made of peripheral blood. The CDR3: CASRTGSQSYGYTF. Written as DNA, the CDR3 is TGTGCCAGCCGGACAGGGTCCCAATCCTATGGCTACACCTTC.